Each of the 15 T cell receptor beta chains below was sequenced from the same sample in a study of shared clonotypes between healthy human individuals. Method: immunoSEQ multiplex PCR; TCRdb's copy keeps in-frame clones and lacks some. The sample records 550,000 to 800,000 clones, approximately 79% being singletons. The sample was memory CD4+ T cells sorted from blood. Subset meaning: CD45RA-negative fraction. These receptors were collected from a woman in her twenties or thirties in good health.

The V call is TRBV7-8, the J call TRBJ2-1; 7 bases match TRBD2. The germline gives CDR1 SGHVS, CDR2 FQNEAQ. The V and J ends lost 5 bases and 0 bases, in that order; junction bases with no gene match: 16. This CDR3 contains 19 residues. The CDR3 coding sequence is TGTGCCAGCAGCCCCGCGACTGGCGCGGGAGTCTACTCCTACAATGAGCAGTTCTTC. Amino acids: CASSPATGAGVYSYNEQFF.

The chain links TRBV19 to TRBJ1-2, with D possibly being TRBD1 (5 bases). Germline CDR1 and CDR2: LNHDA and SQIVND (reference sequence). The CDR3 has 14 amino acids. The V gene lost 3 bases and the J gene lost 1 base, with 9 bases spanning the gap. The DNA of the CDR3 is TGTGCCAGTAGTATCGGGGGATTTAACTATGGCTACACCTTC. It yields the protein CASSIGGFNYGYTF. Drawing the rest from reference TRBV19 and TRBJ1-2, the complete variable domain is DGGITQSPKYLFRKEGQNVTLSCEQNLNHDAMYWYRQDPGQGLRLIYYSQIVNDFQKGDIAEGYSVSREKKESFPLTVTSAQKNPTAFYLCASSIGGFNYGYTFGSGTRLTVV.

This chain links TRBV7-8 with TRBJ1-5; D uncertain. This CDR3 spans 16 amino acids. Per the germline V gene, CDR1 is SGHVS and CDR2 is FQNEAQ. Deletions cut 1 base from V and 3 bases from J, with 13 bases between. For the CDR3, the DNA is TGTGCCAGCAGCTTAGGCCCGGCCAGCTACAATCAGCCCCAGCATTTT. Translated, it gives CASSLGPASYNQPQHF.

The chain couples TRBV29-1 to TRBJ2-1; D not certain. The CDR3 totals 12 residues. Germline V lookup: CDR1 SQVTM, CDR2 ANQGSEA. V lost 7 bases, J lost 8 bases, and 15 bases lay in between. This CDR3 reads CSAGKETDEQFF. The CDR3 bases are TGCAGCGCGGGCAAGGAGACCGATGAGCAGTTCTTC.

This clone was found a few times. V usage is TRBV18 and J usage is TRBJ1-2, with D possibly being TRBD1 (5 bases). The CDR3 consists of 14 residues. V lost 2 bases and J lost 6, with 13 bases in between. The V gene's germline CDR1 is KGHSH and CDR2 LQKENI. CDR3 nucleotide sequence: TGTGCCAGCTCACCATCTGAGGGGACGAATGGCTACACCTTC. Translated, it gives CASSPSEGTNGYTF. The full variable domain, rest sourced from reference TRBV18 and TRBJ1-2, is NAGVMQNPRHLVRRRGQEARLRCSPMKGHSHVYWYRQLPEEGLKFMVYLQKENIIDESGMPKERFSAEFPKEGPSILRIQQVVRGDSAAYFCASSPSEGTNGYTFGSGTRLTVV.

V gene TRBV11-2 combines with J gene TRBJ1-1; D remains ambiguous. V was cut by 5 bases and J by 1 base, with 14 bases left in between. Germline values: CDR1 SGHAT, CDR2 FQNNGV. The CDR3 runs to 15 residues. The CDR3 region is CASSRDRAPNTEAFF. For the CDR3, the DNA is TGTGCCAGCAGCCGTGATAGGGCCCCGAACACTGAAGCTTTCTTT.

The chain recombines TRBV27 with TRBJ1-2; tentative D call: TRBD1 (6 bases). Germline CDR1 reads MNHEY; CDR2 reads SMNVEV (reference sequence). This CDR3 comprises 15 residues. Deletions cut 4 bases from V and 4 bases from J, with 16 bases between. Here the CDR3 reads CASSSLGAEAYGYTF. CDR3 nucleotides: TGTGCCAGCAGTTCGCTGGGGGCGGAGGCCTATGGCTACACCTTC.

This clone was recorded many times. J is TRBJ2-5 and V is TRBV7-9; D might be TRBD1 or TRBD2, each matching 5 bases. Looked up from germline, CDR1 is SEHNR and CDR2 is FQNEAQ (reference sequence). V was cut by 10 bases and J by 0 bases, with 9 bases left in between. The CDR3 runs to 12 residues. The CDR3 region has the DNA TGTGCCACCGGGACCAACCAAGAGACCCAGTACTTC. Protein product: CATGTNQETQYF.

The rearrangement uses TRBV19 and TRBJ1-1; D gene uncertain. The CDR3 extends over 13 amino acids. Trimming cost V 4 bases and J 2 bases, with 8 bases left between them. The germline CDR1 and CDR2 sequences are LNHDA and SQIVND (reference sequence). Written as DNA, the CDR3 is TGTGCCAGTAGTAACCAGCTAAACACTGAAGCTTTCTTT. The encoded protein is CASSNQLNTEAFF.

This rearrangement joins TRBV27 to TRBJ2-1; TRBD2 matches at 8 bases. The V and J ends lost 8 bases and 2 bases, in that order; junction bases with no gene match: 8. This CDR3 contains 15 residues. Per the germline V gene, CDR1 is MNHEY and CDR2 is SMNVEV (reference sequence). The CDR3 loop is CASCLTSAAYNEQFF. As DNA, the CDR3 is TGTGCCAGCTGCTTGACTAGCGCGGCCTACAATGAGCAGTTCTTC.

The chain employs TRBV6-5 and TRBJ2-7; no definite D call. Trimming pared 3 bases from V and 3 bases from J, leaving 3 bases between. The CDR3 has 11 amino acids. CDR1 MNHEY and CDR2 SVGAGI come from the germline V gene. The DNA of the CDR3 is TGTGCCAGCAGTTATATCTACGAGCAGTACTTC. Amino acids: CASSYIYEQYF.

The chain carries TRBV5-5 and TRBJ1-1; D might be TRBD1 (6 bases). The germline gives CDR1 SGHKS, CDR2 YYEKEE (reference sequence). The CDR3 consists of 15 residues. The V end was cut by 3 bases, the J end by 4 bases, with 16 bases between. CDR3 region: CASSSPGEVGTEAFF. As DNA, the CDR3 is TGTGCCAGCAGCTCACCAGGGGAAGTTGGCACTGAAGCTTTCTTT.

The V and J genes are TRBV6-5 and TRBJ1-2, with a weak D call TRBD1 (5 bases). V lost 6 bases, J lost 2 bases, and 13 bases lay in between. Germline V gives CDR1 MNHEY, CDR2 SVGAGI. The CDR3 covers 14 residues. CDR3 region: CASSRRDVNYGYTF. The CDR3, as DNA: TGTGCCAGCAGCCGCCGGGACGTCAACTATGGCTACACCTTC.

The chain joins TRBV15 to TRBJ2-7; D not certain. This CDR3 has 13 amino acids. V lost 1 base to trimming and J lost 3 bases, with 7 bases between them. In germline, CDR1 is LNHNV, CDR2 YYDKDF (reference sequence). CDR3 amino acids: CATSRVGSYEQYF. DNA of the CDR3: TGTGCCACCAGCAGAGTTGGCAGCTACGAGCAGTACTTC.

The rearrangement uses TRBV28 and TRBJ2-1; D call uncertain. Germline CDR1 and CDR2: MDHEN and SYDVKM. Trimming left V 11 bases short and J 0 bases short, with 17 bases between. The CDR3 extends over 15 amino acids. CDR3 residues: CASCRLESSYNEQFF. CDR3 sequence (DNA): TGTGCCTCTTGCCGTCTCGAAAGCTCCTACAATGAGCAGTTCTTC. The full variable domain, in which reference TRBV28 and TRBJ2-1 provide the parts outside the CDR3, is DVKVTQSSRYLVKRTGEKVFLECVQDMDHENMFWYRQDPGLGLRLIYFSYDVKMKEKGDIPEGYSVSREKKERFSLILESASTNQTSMYLCASCRLESSYNEQFFGPGTRLTVL.